A single TCR beta chain is shown here with its context. The CDR3 covers 13 residues. Germline lookup yields CDR1 KGHSH and CDR2 LQKENI. Trimming pared 6 bases from V and 0 bases from J, leaving 7 bases between. Assay: immunoSEQ multiplex PCR; the TCRdb copy retains only in-frame clones and omits some. The table records 250,000 or so clones, 80% to 85% of them present only once. The data are from a study of blood T cell repertoires in COVID-19. The clonotype originates from a woman aged 35 to 49 who had recovered from COVID-19. The sequencing sample was made of peripheral blood. The rearrangement uses TRBV18 and TRBJ2-3; no clear D gene. CDR3 DNA: TGTGCCAGCTCTCTCCGTAGCACAGATACGCAGTATTTT. Amino acid sequence: CASSLRSTDTQYF.